This TCR beta chain was sequenced in a study of naive and memory T cell subsets. Four PCR rounds used nested alpha and beta constant region primers plus the SP2 primer. MiXCR, run by TCRdb on the 5' RACE reads, gives a single entry per CDR3 protein. The sample has 55,000 to 70,000 distinct CDR3 sequences, 7.2% seen once. TCR cDNA received a 3' ligated oligonucleotide that carried a UMI. This clonotype was seen many times. The source of this sequence is a male donor in good health.

In DNA, the CDR3 is TGCAGTGCTACAACCAGGGGGCTGACGACCCAGTACTTC. Translating it yields CSATTRGLTTQYF. The gene calls are TRBV20-1 and TRBJ2-5, with 8 positions matching TRBD1. Trimming removed 4 bases from V and 7 bases from J; junction bases left unmatched: 8. The CDR3 sequence is 13 residues long. Looked up from germline, CDR1 is DFQATT and CDR2 is SNEGSKA (reference sequence).